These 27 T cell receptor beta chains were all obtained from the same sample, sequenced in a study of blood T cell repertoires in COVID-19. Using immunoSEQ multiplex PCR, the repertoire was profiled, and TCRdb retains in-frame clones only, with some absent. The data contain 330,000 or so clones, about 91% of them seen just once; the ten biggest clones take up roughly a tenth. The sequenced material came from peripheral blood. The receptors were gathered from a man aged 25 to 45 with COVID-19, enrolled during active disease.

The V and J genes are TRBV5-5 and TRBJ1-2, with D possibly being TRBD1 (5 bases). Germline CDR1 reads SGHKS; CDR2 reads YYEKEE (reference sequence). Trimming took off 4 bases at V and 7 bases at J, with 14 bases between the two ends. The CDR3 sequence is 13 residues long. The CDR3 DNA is TGTGCCAGCAGCCCCGGGCAGGGTGGTGGCTACACCTTC. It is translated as CASSPGQGGGYTF.

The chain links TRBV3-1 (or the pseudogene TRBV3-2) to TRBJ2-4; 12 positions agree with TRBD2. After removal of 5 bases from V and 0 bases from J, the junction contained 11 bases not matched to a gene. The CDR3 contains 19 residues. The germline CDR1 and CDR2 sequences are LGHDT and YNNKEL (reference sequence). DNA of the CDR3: TGTGCCAGCAGCAGAACCGGGACTAGCGGGCCCTTAGCCAAAAACATTCAGTACTTC. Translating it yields CASSRTGTSGPLAKNIQYF.

The DNA for the CDR3 is TGTGCCAGCAGCTTCCTAAGTGAGCAGTTCTTC. It translates to CASSFLSEQFF. V is TRBV5-6 and J is TRBJ2-1; D gene unclear. CDR1 is SGHDT and CDR2 is YYEEEE in the germline V gene. V was pared by 2 bases and J by 9 bases, with 6 bases between. The CDR3 sequence is 11 residues long.

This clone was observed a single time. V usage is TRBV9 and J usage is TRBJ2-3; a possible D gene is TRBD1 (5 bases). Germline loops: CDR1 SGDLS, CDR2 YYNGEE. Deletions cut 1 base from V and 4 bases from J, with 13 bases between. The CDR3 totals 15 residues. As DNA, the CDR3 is TGTGCCAGCAGCGTAAGAAGTCAGGGATCAGATACGCAGTATTTT. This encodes CASSVRSQGSDTQYF.

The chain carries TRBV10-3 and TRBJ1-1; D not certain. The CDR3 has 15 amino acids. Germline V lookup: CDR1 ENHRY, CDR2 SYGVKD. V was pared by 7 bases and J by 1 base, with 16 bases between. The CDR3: CAIKDSVLTNTEAFF. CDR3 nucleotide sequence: TGTGCCATCAAGGACTCAGTTTTGACGAACACTGAAGCTTTCTTT.

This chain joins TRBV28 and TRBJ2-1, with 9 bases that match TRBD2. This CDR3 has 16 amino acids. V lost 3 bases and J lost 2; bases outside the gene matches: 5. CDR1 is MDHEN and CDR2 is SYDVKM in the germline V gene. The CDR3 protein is CASSFIRGRAYNEQFF. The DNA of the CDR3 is TGTGCCAGCAGTTTTATACGCGGGAGGGCCTACAATGAGCAGTTCTTC.

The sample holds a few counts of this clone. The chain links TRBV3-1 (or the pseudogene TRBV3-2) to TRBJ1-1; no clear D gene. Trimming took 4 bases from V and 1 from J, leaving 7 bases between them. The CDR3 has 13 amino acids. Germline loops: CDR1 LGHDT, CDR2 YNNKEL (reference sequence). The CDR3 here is CASSRGKNTEAFF. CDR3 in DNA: TGTGCCAGCAGCCGCGGGAAGAACACTGAAGCTTTCTTT.

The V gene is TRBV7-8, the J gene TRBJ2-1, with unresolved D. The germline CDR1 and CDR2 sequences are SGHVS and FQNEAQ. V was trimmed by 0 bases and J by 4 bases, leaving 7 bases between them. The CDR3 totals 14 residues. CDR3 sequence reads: CASSLARGYNEQFF. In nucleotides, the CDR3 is TGTGCCAGCAGCTTAGCCCGCGGTTACAATGAGCAGTTCTTC.

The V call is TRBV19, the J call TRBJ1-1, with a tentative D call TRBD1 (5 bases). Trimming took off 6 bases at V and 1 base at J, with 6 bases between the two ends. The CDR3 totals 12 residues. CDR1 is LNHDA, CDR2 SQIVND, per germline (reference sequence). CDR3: CASSDRNTEAFF. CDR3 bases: TGTGCCAGTAGCGACAGGAACACTGAAGCTTTCTTT.

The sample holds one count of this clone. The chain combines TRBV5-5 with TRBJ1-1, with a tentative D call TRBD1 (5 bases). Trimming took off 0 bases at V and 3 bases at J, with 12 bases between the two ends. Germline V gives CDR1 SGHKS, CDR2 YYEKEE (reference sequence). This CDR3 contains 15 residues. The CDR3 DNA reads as TGTGCCAGCAGCTTGGAGGCAGGGATGTACACTGAAGCTTTCTTT. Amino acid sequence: CASSLEAGMYTEAFF.

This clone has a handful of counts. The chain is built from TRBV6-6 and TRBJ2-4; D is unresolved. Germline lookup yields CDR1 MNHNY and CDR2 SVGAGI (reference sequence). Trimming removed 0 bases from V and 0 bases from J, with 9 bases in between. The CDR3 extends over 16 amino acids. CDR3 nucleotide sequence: TGTGCCAGCAGTTACTCGAGGAGAATAGCCAAAAACATTCAGTACTTC. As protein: CASSYSRRIAKNIQYF.

The CDR3 DNA sequence: TGTGCCAGCAGCGCGACGGATCGGCCAGGGACAGATACGCAGTATTTT. Amino acid sequence: CASSATDRPGTDTQYF. This chain joins TRBV9 and TRBJ2-3; tentatively, D is TRBD1 (5 bases). V was shortened by 3 bases and J by 3 bases, with 17 bases between the two germline ends. CDR3 length equals 16 residues. Germline values: CDR1 SGDLS, CDR2 YYNGEE.

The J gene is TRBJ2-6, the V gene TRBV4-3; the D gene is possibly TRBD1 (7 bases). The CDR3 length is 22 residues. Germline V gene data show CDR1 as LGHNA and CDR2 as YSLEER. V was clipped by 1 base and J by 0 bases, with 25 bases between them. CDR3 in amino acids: CASSQGGETQGSLPSGANVLTF. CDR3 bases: TGCGCCAGCAGCCAAGGGGGGGAGACACAGGGGTCCCTACCCTCTGGGGCCAACGTCCTGACTTTC.

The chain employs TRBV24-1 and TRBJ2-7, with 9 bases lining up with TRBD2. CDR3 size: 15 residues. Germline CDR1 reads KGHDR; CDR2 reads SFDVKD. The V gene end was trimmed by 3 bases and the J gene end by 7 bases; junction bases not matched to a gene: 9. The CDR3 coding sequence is TGTGCCACCAGTGATCCTAGCGGGGCGGGGGAAGAGCAGTACTTC. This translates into CATSDPSGAGEEQYF.

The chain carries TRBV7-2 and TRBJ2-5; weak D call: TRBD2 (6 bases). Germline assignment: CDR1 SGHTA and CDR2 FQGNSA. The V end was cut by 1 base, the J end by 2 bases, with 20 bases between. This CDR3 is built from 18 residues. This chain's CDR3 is CASSLVGGASVLQETQYF. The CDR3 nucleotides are TGTGCCAGCAGCTTAGTTGGCGGGGCTAGCGTTCTTCAAGAGACCCAGTACTTC.

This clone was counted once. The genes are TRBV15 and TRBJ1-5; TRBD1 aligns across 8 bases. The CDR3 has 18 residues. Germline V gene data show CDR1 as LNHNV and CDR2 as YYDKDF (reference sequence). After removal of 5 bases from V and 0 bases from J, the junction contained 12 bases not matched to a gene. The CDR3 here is CATSSHLTGGNSNQPQHF. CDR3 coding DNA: TGTGCCACCAGCTCCCACCTTACAGGGGGTAATAGCAATCAGCCCCAGCATTTT.

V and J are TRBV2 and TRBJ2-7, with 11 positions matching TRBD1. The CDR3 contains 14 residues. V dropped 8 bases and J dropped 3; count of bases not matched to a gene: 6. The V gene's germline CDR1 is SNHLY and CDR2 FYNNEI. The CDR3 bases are TGTGCCAGCGGACGGGACAGGGGGGTCTACGAGCAGTACTTC. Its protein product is CASGRDRGVYEQYF.

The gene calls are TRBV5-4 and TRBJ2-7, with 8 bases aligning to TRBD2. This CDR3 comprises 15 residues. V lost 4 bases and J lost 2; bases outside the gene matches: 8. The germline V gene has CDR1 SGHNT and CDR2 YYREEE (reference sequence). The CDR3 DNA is TGTGCCAGCAGCGCTCTCAAGCGGGGGACCTACGAGCAGTACTTC. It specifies CASSALKRGTYEQYF.

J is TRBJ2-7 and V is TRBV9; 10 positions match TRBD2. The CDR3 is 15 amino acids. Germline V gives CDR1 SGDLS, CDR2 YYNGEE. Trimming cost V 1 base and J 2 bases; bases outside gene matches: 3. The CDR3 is CASSVSGLAAYEQYF. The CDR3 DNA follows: TGTGCCAGCAGCGTATCCGGACTAGCGGCCTACGAGCAGTACTTC.

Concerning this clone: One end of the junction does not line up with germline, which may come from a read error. The CDR3 spells CASSSRDWIYYEQFF. CDR3 sequence (DNA): TGTGCCAGCAGCTCCCGGGACTGGATCTACTATGAGCAGTTCTTC. The gene calls are TRBV5-8 and TRBJ2-1, with D perhaps TRBD2 (6 bases). Germline-derived CDR1 and CDR2 are SGHTS and YDEGEE. CDR3 length: 15 residues.

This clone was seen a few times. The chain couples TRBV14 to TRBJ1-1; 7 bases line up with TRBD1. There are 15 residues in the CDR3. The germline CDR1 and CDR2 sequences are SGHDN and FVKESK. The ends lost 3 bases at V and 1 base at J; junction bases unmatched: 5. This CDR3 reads CASSHRQGSNTEAFF. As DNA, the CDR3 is TGTGCCAGCAGCCACCGACAGGGTTCGAACACTGAAGCTTTCTTT.

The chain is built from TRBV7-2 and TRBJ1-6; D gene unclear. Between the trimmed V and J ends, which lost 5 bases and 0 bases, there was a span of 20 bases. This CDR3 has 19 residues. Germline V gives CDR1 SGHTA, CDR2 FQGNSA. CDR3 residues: CASSPGPRQASSYNSPLHF. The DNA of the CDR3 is TGTGCCAGCAGCCCCGGCCCCAGGCAGGCGAGCTCCTATAATTCACCCCTCCACTTT.

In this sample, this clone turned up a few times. Here the CDR3 reads CASSIQGVDNSPLHF. DNA of the CDR3: TGCGCCAGCAGCATCCAGGGGGTCGATAATTCACCCCTCCACTTT. J is TRBJ1-6 and V is TRBV5-1; the match to TRBD1 covers 7 bases. CDR3 size: 15 residues. Trimming took 4 bases from V and 5 from J; bases not matched to a gene: 6. Germline values: CDR1 SGHRS, CDR2 YFSETQ.

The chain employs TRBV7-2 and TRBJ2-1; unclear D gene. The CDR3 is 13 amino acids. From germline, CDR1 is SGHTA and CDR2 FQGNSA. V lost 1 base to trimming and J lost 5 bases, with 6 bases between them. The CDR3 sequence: CASSLDSHNEQFF. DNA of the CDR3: TGTGCCAGCAGCTTAGACAGCCACAATGAGCAGTTCTTC. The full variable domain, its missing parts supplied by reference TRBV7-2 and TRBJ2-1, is GAGVSQSPSNKVTEKGKDVELRCDPISGHTALYWYRQSLGQGLEFLIYFQGNSAPDKSGLPSDRFSAERTGGSVSTLTIQRTQQEDSAVYLCASSLDSHNEQFFGPGTRLTVL.

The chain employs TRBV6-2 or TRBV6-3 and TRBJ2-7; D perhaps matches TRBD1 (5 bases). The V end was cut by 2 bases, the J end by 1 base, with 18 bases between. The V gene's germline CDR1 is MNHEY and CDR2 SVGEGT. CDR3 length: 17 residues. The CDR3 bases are TGTGCCAGCAGTTACCCGGCAGGGTACTCCTTGTCCTACGAGCAGTACTTC. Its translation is CASSYPAGYSLSYEQYF.

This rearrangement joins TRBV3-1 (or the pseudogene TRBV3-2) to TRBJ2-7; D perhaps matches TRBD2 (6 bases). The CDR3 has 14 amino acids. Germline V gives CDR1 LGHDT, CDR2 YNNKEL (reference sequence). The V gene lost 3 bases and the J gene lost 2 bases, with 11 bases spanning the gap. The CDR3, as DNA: TGTGCCAGCAGCCACCCGGGGGAGGCCTACGAGCAGTACTTC. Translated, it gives CASSHPGEAYEQYF.

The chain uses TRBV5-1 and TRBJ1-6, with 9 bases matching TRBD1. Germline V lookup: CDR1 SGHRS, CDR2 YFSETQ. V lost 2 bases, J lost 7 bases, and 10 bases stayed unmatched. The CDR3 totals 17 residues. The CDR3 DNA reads TGCGCCAGCAGCTTTGGGGCCGCGGGACAGGGAAATTCACCCCTCCACTTT. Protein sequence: CASSFGAAGQGNSPLHF.